One sample yielded the 15 T cell receptor beta chains listed below, sequenced in a study of blood T cell repertoires in COVID-19. The method was immunoSEQ multiplex PCR; TCRdb's version includes in-frame clones alone and lacks a portion of them. The profile covers about 260,000 clones, with approximately 89% appearing a single time and 2.5% to 3.5% taken by the ten largest. Sequenced: PBMCs or T cells enriched from blood (not recorded which). Every receptor here comes from a woman between 40 and 50 years old who had been exposed to COVID-19.

The rearrangement joins TRBV7-6 to TRBJ1-4; 9 bases match TRBD1. Germline V gives CDR1 SGHVS, CDR2 FNYEAQ. Trimming at V came to 5 bases and at J to 14 bases, leaving 6 bases not matched to a gene. The CDR3 has 12 amino acids. The CDR3 nucleotides are TGTGCCAGCAGCCCGGGACAGGGTGCGCTGTTTTTT. Its protein product is CASSPGQGALFF.

There are a few counts of this clone. The chain is built from TRBV28 and TRBJ1-6; D is possibly TRBD1 (6 bases). CDR1 is MDHEN and CDR2 is SYDVKM in the germline V gene. The CDR3 runs 12 residues. The ends were cut back, 5 bases at V and 10 bases at J, with 9 bases in the middle. CDR3 in DNA: TGTGCCAGCAGTACAGGGTACTCACCCCTCCACTTT. It specifies CASSTGYSPLHF. Full variable domain (outside the CDR3, taken from reference TRBV28 and TRBJ1-6): DVKVTQSSRYLVKRTGEKVFLECVQDMDHENMFWYRQDPGLGLRLIYFSYDVKMKEKGDIPEGYSVSREKKERFSLILESASTNQTSMYLCASSTGYSPLHFGNGTRLTVT.

The chain combines TRBV7-2 with TRBJ1-6, with unresolved D. CDR3 size: 15 residues. The V gene lost 2 bases and the J gene lost 3 bases, with 8 bases spanning the gap. The germline V gene has CDR1 SGHTA and CDR2 FQGNSA. CDR3: CASSLTDYYNSPLHF. The CDR3 nucleotides are TGTGCCAGCAGCTTAACGGACTACTATAATTCACCCCTCCACTTT.

This rearrangement joins TRBV6-2 or TRBV6-3 to TRBJ1-5; possible D gene TRBD1, 5 bases. The CDR3 extends over 16 amino acids. CDR1 and CDR2 (germline): MNHEY, SVGEGT. Trimming stripped 0 bases from V and 1 base from J, with 10 bases between. Written as DNA, the CDR3 is TGTGCCAGCAGTTACTCCTCCTCAGGGAGCAATCAGCCCCAGCATTTT. Residues: CASSYSSSGSNQPQHF.

The chain uses TRBV7-9 and TRBJ1-5, with D tentatively TRBD1 (5 bases). V was shortened by 5 bases and J by 0 bases, with 20 bases between the two germline ends. CDR1 is SEHNR, CDR2 FQNEAQ, per germline (reference sequence). This CDR3 is 18 amino acids long. Here the CDR3 DNA reads TGTGCCAGCAGCCCGATACGGATCAGGGTTGGTAGCAATCAGCCCCAGCATTTT. This translates into CASSPIRIRVGSNQPQHF.

Remarks on this clone: Within the sample, other DNA sequences also encode this same CDR3. The chain combines TRBV18 with TRBJ1-1, with D maybe TRBD1 (6 bases). Trimming cost V 6 bases and J 2 bases, with 16 bases left between them. This CDR3 has 15 residues. CDR1 is KGHSH and CDR2 is LQKENI in the germline V gene. CDR3 nucleotides: TGTGCCAGCTCGCCGGGGGGGGGCCGAAACACTGAAGCTTTCTTT. Its protein is CASSPGGGRNTEAFF.

This chain links TRBV30 with TRBJ2-1; tentative D call: TRBD2 (5 bases). Trimming left V 1 base short and J 9 bases short, with 10 bases between. This CDR3 has 12 amino acids. The germline V gene encodes CDR1 GTSNPN and CDR2 SVGIG (reference sequence). The CDR3 sequence is CAWSGVEGEQFF. The CDR3 nucleotides read TGTGCCTGGAGTGGGGTAGAGGGTGAGCAGTTCTTC.

The V gene is TRBV4-3, the J gene TRBJ2-1, with 8 bases identical to TRBD2. This CDR3 comprises 17 residues. Looked up from germline, CDR1 is LGHNA and CDR2 is YSLEER. V shed 0 bases, J shed 7 bases, and the junction held 11 bases outside the gene matches. The DNA of the CDR3 is TGCGCCAGCAGCCAAGAAACCGGGAGGGTTGCTAGGAATGAGCAGTTCTTC. Its protein is CASSQETGRVARNEQFF.

The J gene is TRBJ2-3, the V gene TRBV13; 8 bases fit TRBD1. CDR1 is PRHDT and CDR2 is FYEKMQ in the germline V gene (reference sequence). The V gene end was trimmed by 1 base and the J gene end by 3 bases; junction bases not matched to a gene: 9. The CDR3 contains 17 residues. The CDR3, as DNA: TGTGCCAGCAGCTTAGAAACGGACAGGGATGGTACAGATACGCAGTATTTT. It translates to CASSLETDRDGTDTQYF.

The rearrangement links TRBV28 to TRBJ2-1, with D perhaps matching TRBD2 (6 bases). CDR1 MDHEN and CDR2 SYDVKM come from the germline V gene. The ends were cut back, 3 bases at V and 12 bases at J, with 15 bases in the middle. CDR3 length: 13 residues. The CDR3 DNA sequence: TGTGCCAGCAGTTTGGTTTGGGGGGAAGGGCAGTTCTTC. Protein: CASSLVWGEGQFF.

The genes are TRBV24-1 and TRBJ2-5, with 9 bases identical to TRBD2. Germline V gene lookup returns CDR1 KGHDR and CDR2 SFDVKD. CDR3 size: 18 residues. Trimming removed 6 bases from V and 2 bases from J; junction bases left unmatched: 15. The CDR3 region has the DNA TGTGCCACCAGTTTTCAGAGCACGCGACTAGCGGTTCAAGAGACCCAGTACTTC. It specifies CATSFQSTRLAVQETQYF.

The V and J genes are TRBV5-1 and TRBJ2-7; 7 nucleotides match TRBD2. The CDR3 extends over 16 amino acids. V dropped 3 bases and J dropped 2; count of bases not matched to a gene: 11. In germline, CDR1 is SGHRS, CDR2 YFSETQ. The CDR3 bases are TGCGCCAGCAGCTGGGGTCGAAGCGGGGTTGCCTACGAGCAGTACTTC. Its translation is CASSWGRSGVAYEQYF.

The rearrangement uses TRBV9 and TRBJ1-4; 10 nucleotides match TRBD1. Germline lookup yields CDR1 SGDLS and CDR2 YYNGEE. The CDR3 sequence is 16 residues long. J was trimmed by 6 bases and V by 4 bases; bases with no gene match: 9. The CDR3 sequence: CASSPRGTGDDEKLFF. The CDR3 DNA sequence: TGTGCCAGCAGCCCCCGCGGGACAGGGGACGATGAAAAACTGTTTTTT.

This chain joins TRBV7-3 and TRBJ1-1; weak D call: TRBD1 (6 bases). In germline, CDR1 is SGHTA, CDR2 FQGTGA. The CDR3 is 15 residues long. V dropped 1 base and J dropped 3 bases, with 12 bases sitting between them. In nucleotides, the CDR3 is TGTGCCAGCAGCTTAATTGGGCCAGGGGACACTGAAGCTTTCTTT. Its protein product is CASSLIGPGDTEAFF.

The chain carries TRBV24-1 and TRBJ2-1; 8 positions agree with TRBD2. Per the germline V gene, CDR1 is KGHDR and CDR2 is SFDVKD. The CDR3 is 17 residues long. Trimming took 3 bases from V and 7 from J; bases not matched to a gene: 13. The CDR3: CATSDAVGGEAWNEQFF. CDR3 nucleotide sequence: TGTGCCACCAGTGATGCAGTCGGGGGGGAAGCCTGGAATGAGCAGTTCTTC.